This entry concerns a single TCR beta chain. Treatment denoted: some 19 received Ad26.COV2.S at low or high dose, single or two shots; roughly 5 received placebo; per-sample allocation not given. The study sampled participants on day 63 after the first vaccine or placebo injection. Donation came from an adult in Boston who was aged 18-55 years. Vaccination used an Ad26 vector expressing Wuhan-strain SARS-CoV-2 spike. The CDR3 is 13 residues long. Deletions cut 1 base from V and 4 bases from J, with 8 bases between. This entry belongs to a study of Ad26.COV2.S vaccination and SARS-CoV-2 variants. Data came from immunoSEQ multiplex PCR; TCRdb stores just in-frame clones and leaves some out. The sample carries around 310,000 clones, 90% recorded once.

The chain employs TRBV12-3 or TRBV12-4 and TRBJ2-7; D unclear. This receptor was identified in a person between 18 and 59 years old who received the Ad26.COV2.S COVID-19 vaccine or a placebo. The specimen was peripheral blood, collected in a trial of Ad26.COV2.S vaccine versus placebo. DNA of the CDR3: TGTGCCAGCAGTTTAGTGTGGGGTTACGAGCAGTACTTC. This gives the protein CASSLVWGYEQYF.